Listed here are 27 T cell receptor beta chains from one sample, sequenced in a study of post-analysis software for immune sequencing data. Study-wide findings and caveats: Relative to controls, patients had 4 or 5 TRBV segments at higher frequency, with TRBV5-6, TRBV5-1 and TRBV20-1 among these.

For these receptors, no antigen is known. TCR beta cDNA libraries had unique molecular identifiers. TCRdb called the PCR reads again in MiXCR, with one record for every CDR3 protein. Of about 200,000 distinct CDR3 sequences listed, around 30% are singletons. Sequencing used blood. These receptors were taken from a girl aged 2-17 years with multiple sclerosis.

In the case of this clonotype: At one end, the junction sequence differs from germline, possibly due to a read error. The genes are TRBV12-3 or TRBV12-4 and TRBJ2-2; 9 nucleotides agree with TRBD1. CDR3 length: 15 residues. The CDR3 protein is CASSHRDRDTGELFF. CDR3 DNA sequence: TGTGCCAGCAGTCACCGGGACAGGGACACTGGGGAGCTGTTTTTT.

This clonotype was observed at least ten times. The rearrangement joins TRBV5-1 to TRBJ2-1; the match to TRBD2 covers 7 bases. The CDR3 length is 16 residues. Germline lookup yields CDR1 SGHRS and CDR2 YFSETQ. V shed 3 bases, J shed 1 base, and the junction held 7 bases outside the gene matches. The DNA of the CDR3 is TGCGCCAGCAGCTGGGCGGGGGACTCGTCCTACAATGAGCAGTTCTTC. Translating it yields CASSWAGDSSYNEQFF. The whole variable domain, remainder taken from reference TRBV5-1 and TRBJ2-1, is KAGVTQTPRYLIKTRGQQVTLSCSPISGHRSVSWYQQTPGQGLQFLFEYFSETQRNKGNFPGRFSGRQFSNSRSEMNVSTLELGDSALYLCASSWAGDSSYNEQFFGPGTRLTVL.

In DNA form, the CDR3 reads TGTGCCAGCAGTGCTATAACCCCGGGATCACCCCTCCACTTT. Translation gives CASSAITPGSPLHF. V and J are TRBV28 and TRBJ1-6; D gene ambiguous. The V and J ends lost 5 bases and 10 bases respectively, with 15 bases between them. Germline values: CDR1 MDHEN, CDR2 SYDVKM. There are 14 residues in the CDR3.

V gene TRBV20-1 combines with J gene TRBJ2-7; 9 bases are shared with TRBD2. This CDR3 contains 14 residues. Trimming took 3 bases from V and 2 from J; bases not matched to a gene: 5. Germline lookup yields CDR1 DFQATT and CDR2 SNEGSKA (reference sequence). DNA of the CDR3: TGCAGTGCTAGTGGACTAGCGACTACCTACGAGCAGTACTTC. This codes for CSASGLATTYEQYF.

As to this clonotype: Just one base apart from a much larger clone, this may be a read error. V and J are TRBV5-1 and TRBJ2-5; TRBD1 might be the D (6 bases). Germline lookup yields CDR1 SGHRS and CDR2 YFSETQ. The V end lost 5 bases, the J end lost 11 bases, and 16 bases lay between the germline ends. The CDR3 totals 12 residues. CDR3 sequence reads: CASRGTINEQYF. CDR3 DNA sequence: TGCGCCAGCAGGGGGACAATCAATGAGCAGTACTTC.

CDR3: CASSDPGQGLNEQFF. In nucleotides, the CDR3 is TGCGCCAGCAGCGACCCGGGACAGGGGCTCAATGAGCAGTTCTTC. V usage is TRBV5-1 and J usage is TRBJ2-1, with 10 bases identical to TRBD1. CDR1 is SGHRS and CDR2 is YFSETQ in the germline V gene. CDR3 length: 15 residues. V lost 4 bases, J lost 6 bases, and 7 bases stayed unmatched.

The chain uses TRBV30 and TRBJ1-2; D not certain. The V gene's germline CDR1 is GTSNPN and CDR2 SVGIG (reference sequence). This CDR3 region has 13 residues. Trimming took off 3 bases at V and 0 bases at J, with 8 bases between the two ends. The DNA for the CDR3 is TGTGCCTGGAGCGACGGAACTAACTATGGCTACACCTTC. It codes for CAWSDGTNYGYTF.

This chain links TRBV5-5 with TRBJ1-3; D unclear. This CDR3 contains 18 residues. The germline V gene encodes CDR1 SGHKS and CDR2 YYEKEE (reference sequence). V was pared by 2 bases and J by 0 bases, with 18 bases between. CDR3 sequence (DNA): TGTGCCAGCAGCTTTAAGTACGGGGAATCCTACTCTGGAAACACCATATATTTT. It codes for CASSFKYGESYSGNTIYF.

As to this clonotype: A read error may account for a junction end that differs from germline. The chain combines TRBV3-1 with TRBJ2-7, with TRBD2 matching over 7 bases. The CDR3 consists of 14 residues. The germline gives CDR1 LGHDT, CDR2 YNNKEL (reference sequence). The CDR3 DNA is TGTGCCAGCAGCCTTAAGCGGGACGCCTACGAGCAATACTTC. This translates into CASSLKRDAYEQYF.

This clonotype was picked up many times. The V gene is TRBV12-3 or TRBV12-4, the J gene TRBJ1-2; 11 nucleotides align to TRBD1. J was trimmed by 6 bases and V by 5 bases; bases with no gene match: 8. The CDR3 totals 15 residues. The CDR3 region is CASSQQRTGGNGYTF. CDR3 nucleotide sequence: TGTGCCAGCAGTCAACAAAGGACAGGGGGCAATGGCTACACCTTC.

In its sample, this clonotype was seen many times. Sequence at one end of the junction differs from germline and may be a read error. The chain carries TRBV12-3 or TRBV12-4 and TRBJ2-1; TRBD2 aligns across 12 bases. The CDR3 has 15 residues. The CDR3 nucleotides read TGTGCCAGCAGTCTAGCGGGAGGGTCCTACAATGAGCAGTTCTTC. Translating it yields CASSLAGGSYNEQFF.

This chain joins TRBV3-1 and TRBJ2-3, with D tentatively TRBD2 (5 bases). Trimming removed 4 bases at V and 0 bases at J, with 14 bases between. Germline V CDR1 and CDR2: LGHDT, YNNKEL (reference sequence). The CDR3 sequence is 16 residues long. CDR3 loop: CASSLGLSYSTDTQYF. CDR3 bases: TGTGCCAGCAGCCTAGGACTTTCCTATAGCACAGATACGCAGTATTTT.

The sample holds many counts of this clonotype. The rearrangement uses TRBV20-1 and TRBJ2-5, with 9 bases identical to TRBD2. The CDR3 has 15 amino acids. Trimming at V came to 1 base and at J to 3 bases, leaving 6 bases not matched to a gene. Per germline, CDR1 DFQATT and CDR2 SNEGSKA (reference sequence). The DNA for the CDR3 is TGCAGTGCTAGAGCGCCTAGCGGGGAAAAAGAGACCCAGTACTTC. Its translation: CSARAPSGEKETQYF.

CDR3 region: CASSYAGSNEQFF. The CDR3 nucleotides are TGTGCCAGCAGTTACGCAGGATCCAATGAGCAGTTCTTC. The chain uses TRBV6-5 and TRBJ2-1, with D uncertain. The CDR3 is 13 amino acids. Per the germline V gene, CDR1 is MNHEY and CDR2 is SVGAGI. V was pared by 2 bases and J by 6 bases, with 8 bases between.

The chain joins TRBV6-5 to TRBJ1-1, with a weak D call TRBD1 (6 bases). Per germline, CDR1 MNHEY and CDR2 SVGAGI. The V and J ends lost 5 bases and 0 bases respectively, with 13 bases between them. This CDR3 region has 15 residues. The CDR3 nucleotides read TGTGCCAGCAGTACCACAGGGCATATGAACACTGAAGCTTTCTTT. Amino acid sequence: CASSTTGHMNTEAFF.

A few counts support this clonotype. A much more abundant neighbour one base away suggests this may be a read error. The V and J genes are TRBV20-1 and TRBJ2-5, with D perhaps matching TRBD2 (6 bases). Between the trimmed V and J ends, which lost 0 bases and 11 bases, there was a span of 19 bases. Germline V gene data show CDR1 as DFQATT and CDR2 as SNEGSKA (reference sequence). CDR3 size: 14 residues. The CDR3 sequence: CSARDRRGKDEQYF. The CDR3, as DNA: TGCAGTGCTAGAGATAGGAGGGGCAAAGATGAGCAGTACTTC.

The V and J genes are TRBV28 and TRBJ2-7; 8 bases fit TRBD1. J lost 1 base, V lost 5 bases, and 7 bases had no gene match. The V gene's germline CDR1 is MDHEN and CDR2 SYDVKM. The CDR3 totals 15 residues. This CDR3 is CASSASQGASYEQYF. Written as DNA, the CDR3 is TGTGCCAGCAGTGCTTCCCAGGGGGCGTCCTACGAGCAGTACTTC.

This clonotype was observed at least ten times. The rearrangement joins TRBV29-1 to TRBJ2-7; tentative D call: TRBD1 (6 bases). The CDR3 runs to 12 residues. V was trimmed by 6 bases and J by 3 bases, leaving 12 bases between them. Germline CDR1 SQVTM, CDR2 ANQGSEA. CDR3 coding DNA: TGCAGCGTCAGGGGCGACCGCTACGAGCAGTACTTC. Encoded protein: CSVRGDRYEQYF.

This clonotype was observed a handful of times. This chain connects TRBV2 to TRBJ1-4; D is perhaps TRBD1 (5 bases). The CDR3 spans 13 residues. Germline V gene data show CDR1 as SNHLY and CDR2 as FYNNEI. V gave up 8 bases and J gave up 5 bases, with 12 bases separating them. The CDR3 loop reads CASGGDTNEKLFF. For the CDR3, the DNA is TGTGCCAGCGGAGGGGATACGAATGAAAAACTGTTTTTT.

The chain uses TRBV20-1 and TRBJ2-1, with D tentatively TRBD1 (6 bases). V lost 6 bases, J lost 6 bases, and 15 bases lay in between. This CDR3 has 13 amino acids. The germline CDR1 and CDR2 sequences are DFQATT and SNEGSKA (reference sequence). The CDR3 region is CSAHLGGVNEQFF. The CDR3 nucleotides read TGCAGTGCACACCTAGGGGGAGTCAATGAGCAGTTCTTC.

Concerning this clonotype itself: A much bigger clone sits one base away, suggesting this may be a read error. V and J are TRBV7-6 and TRBJ2-7; D may be TRBD1 (6 bases). V was clipped by 5 bases and J by 2 bases, with 16 bases between them. The CDR3 is made up of 15 amino acids. The germline gives CDR1 SGHVS, CDR2 FNYEAQ. CDR3 residues: CASSPFHGQPYEQYF. CDR3 DNA sequence: TGTGCCAGCAGCCCCTTCCACGGACAGCCCTACGAGCAGTACTTC.

The chain couples TRBV29-1 to TRBJ1-1, with D perhaps matching TRBD1 (5 bases). The V gene lost 8 bases and the J gene lost 4 bases, with 20 bases spanning the gap. Germline V gene data show CDR1 as SQVTM and CDR2 as ANQGSEA. The CDR3 has 14 amino acids. CDR3 sequence (DNA): TGCAGCATATGGGGGGGGAAGAGGGCCACTGAAGCTTTCTTT. This sequence encodes CSIWGGKRATEAFF.

This sequence joins TRBV5-1 and TRBJ1-2; 9 nucleotides line up with TRBD1. CDR1 and CDR2 (germline): SGHRS, YFSETQ. J lost 4 bases, V lost 0 bases, and 10 bases had no gene match. There are 17 residues in the CDR3. CDR3 in DNA: TGCGCCAGCAGCTTGGTGAGACCGGGACAGGGAGGCTATGGCTACACCTTC. It encodes CASSLVRPGQGGYGYTF.

This chain joins TRBV20-1 and TRBJ1-6; possible D gene TRBD1, 5 bases. The length of the CDR3 is 17 residues. V was pared by 0 bases and J by 0 bases, with 12 bases between. In germline, CDR1 is DFQATT, CDR2 SNEGSKA (reference sequence). CDR3 DNA sequence: TGCAGTGCTAGAGATGACAGAAAGAGCTCCTATAATTCACCCCTCCACTTT. Protein: CSARDDRKSSYNSPLHF.

Concerning this clonotype: Mismatch with germline at one junction end may stem from a read error. This chain joins TRBV12-3 or TRBV12-4 and TRBJ2-3, with D perhaps matching TRBD1 (7 bases). The CDR3 is made up of 14 amino acids. The CDR3 reads CASSLGGTANAQYF. CDR3 coding DNA: TGTGCCAGCAGCTTAGGGGGGACAGCAAATGCGCAGTATTTT.

V gene TRBV6-2 or TRBV6-3 combines with J gene TRBJ2-1; D is perhaps TRBD1 or TRBD2 (6 bases each). Looked up from germline, CDR1 is MNHEY and CDR2 is SVGEGT. Deletions cut 7 bases from V and 8 bases from J, with 9 bases between. This CDR3 contains 11 residues. The CDR3 nucleotides are TGTGCCAGCAAAAGGGGGGATGAGCAGTTCTTC. This translates into CASKRGDEQFF.

The chain joins TRBV28 to TRBJ1-1; D is ambiguous. CDR3 length equals 12 residues. Trimming stripped 2 bases from V and 7 bases from J, with 8 bases between. The germline CDR1 and CDR2 sequences are MDHEN and SYDVKM. Here the CDR3 reads CASSLSTDEAFF. The CDR3 DNA reads as TGTGCCAGCAGTTTAAGCACAGATGAAGCTTTCTTT.